One and the same sample provided the 5 T cell receptor beta chains below, sequenced in a study of spatial heterogeneity in lung cancer. Overall study findings and caveats: Tumoral mutation counts were tracked by counts of expanded intratumoral alpha and beta TCRs.

TCRdb re-analysed the 5' RACE reads in MiXCR, keeping a single row per CDR3 protein. The sample holds nearly 15,000 distinct CDR3 sequences, approximately 7.4% seen once. Their antigen targets remain unknown. Time point meaning: sample taken at primary tumor resection. Specimen: lung tumor tissue, collected at surgery. The receptors come from a male donor with early-stage non-small cell lung cancer.

This clonotype was seen ten or more times. This chain links TRBV6-1 with TRBJ2-1; D is uncertain. This CDR3 contains 16 residues. CDR1 is MNHNS and CDR2 is SASEGT in the germline V gene. Trimming removed 4 bases at V and 6 bases at J, with 19 bases between. The DNA for the CDR3 is TGTGCCAGCAGTGTCCTCGAGAGACTGGCATCCAATGAGCAGTTCTTC. Translating it yields CASSVLERLASNEQFF.

V usage is TRBV3-1 and J usage is TRBJ2-5, with 8 positions matching TRBD2. CDR1 LGHDT and CDR2 YNNKEL come from the germline V gene (reference sequence). This CDR3 has 17 residues. Trimming removed 4 bases from V and 6 bases from J; junction bases left unmatched: 16. The CDR3 spells CASSLDLLGGGSKTQYF. Written as DNA, the CDR3 is TGTGCCAGCAGCCTGGACCTATTGGGCGGGGGGTCGAAGACCCAGTACTTC.

This clonotype was found many times. In DNA, the CDR3 is TGTGCCACCAGTGATCCACGGACAGGGTTGCCCAATGAGCAGTTCTTC. Translating it yields CATSDPRTGLPNEQFF. This sequence joins TRBV24-1 and TRBJ2-1; 8 bases are a match to TRBD1. V was pared by 3 bases and J by 6 bases, with 9 bases of the junction left unmatched. In germline, CDR1 is KGHDR, CDR2 SFDVKD. This CDR3 comprises 16 residues.

The chain uses TRBV11-3 and TRBJ2-5; D may match TRBD1 or TRBD2 (5 bases each). The CDR3 consists of 15 residues. CDR1 and CDR2 (germline): SGHNT, YENEEA. The V end lost 6 bases, the J end lost 2 bases, and 16 bases lay between the germline ends. The CDR3 DNA is TGTGCCAGCAGTCCCGGGACCGATAATCAAGAGACCCAGTACTTC. It specifies CASSPGTDNQETQYF.

The V gene is TRBV2, the J gene TRBJ2-7; TRBD1 is a possible D gene (6 bases). The germline V gene encodes CDR1 SNHLY and CDR2 FYNNEI. Trimming left V 4 bases short and J 2 bases short, with 12 bases between. The CDR3 loop spans 14 amino acids. CDR3 nucleotide sequence: TGTGCCAGCAGTGGGGCAGGGGATACCTACGAGCAGTACGTC. Protein: CASSGAGDTYEQYV.